This T cell receptor beta chain was observed in a study of shared clonotypes between healthy human individuals (dated by TCRdb to 2018 to 2021). Notes on the research overall: The cohort comprised a couple of women and a few men aged 18 to 49 years. For each donor, CD4 naive and CD4 memory were each run on three plates, CD8 naive on two plates, and CD8 memory on one plate. To estimate repertoire size and how much clonotypes are shared between individuals, the study performed deep sequencing of blood TCR repertoires from five healthy adults. To increase sequencing depth and limit assay-specific biases, different laboratories used diverse techniques to prepare libraries and sequence TCR repertoires. Leukapheresis yielded between about 0.94 and 8.9 billion PBMCs per donor.

The donors were healthy, HIV-negative adults who had no recently reported acute infections or vaccinations. Only Caucasian adults living in Nashville, Tennessee, USA were represented among the donors. CD4+ T cells were enriched by magnetic negative selection; naive cells were then positively selected on CD45RA, and the negative fraction formed the memory subset. Blood was obtained by leukapheresis, after which PBMCs were separated by Ficoll-Histopaque density gradient centrifugation and cryopreserved in liquid nitrogen vapor phase. Analytical flow cytometry was used to check the purity and quantity of every magnetically sorted T cell population. From each sorted fraction, genomic DNA was isolated and quantified by UV absorbance on a Nanodrop 2000c. Study-wide findings and limitations: Incomplete sequencing was indicated by rarefaction of sorted-subset datasets, despite the large sequencing depth. Pairwise subsampling led to the expectation that sequencing depth would affect the degree of clonotype sharing among donors. Sampling was restricted to blood, and TCR repertoires in tissues likely differ from the TCR repertoires found in blood. Compared with non-shared clonotypes, clonotypes shared by all four sorted-subset donors had higher generation probabilities. The genetic and exposure-history diversity represented was limited by the small number of donors. Larger estimated clonotype richness was generally found for naive subsets than for memory subsets. Approximately 4.8% of naive CD4, more than 3% of naive CD8, about 2.5% of memory CD4, and 0.4% of memory CD8 clonotypes were shared across a few donors.

TCR CDR3 regions were amplified from genomic DNA by multiplex PCR using the deep immunoSEQ assay. For each cell subset, the extracted genomic DNA was distributed evenly across all wells of several immunoSEQ 96-well plates, and each plate served as one replicate. For sorted subsets, about 200 ng genomic DNA, equal to 30,000 or so T cell genomes, was loaded into each replicate PCR. Purified libraries were quantified with a Qubit 3.0 fluorometer, sized on a Bioanalyzer 2100, and re-quantified with the KAPA Library Quantification kit. Each immunoSEQ 96-well plate was sequenced on its own single-read 150-cycle Illumina NextSeq 550 flow cell. On the authors' methods: Because the immunoSEQ output held only junctional sequences and lacked quality scores, the filtering could not match the filtering applied to full-length reads. To assign V/J genes and CDR3, sequences were annotated using PyIR, a Python wrapper for IgBLAST v1.9, with IMGT germline references. Reads were removed for weak V/J assignments (E-value above 1e-6), missing CDR3, stop codons, out-of-frame junctions, or ambiguous translated residues. V3J clonotypes were defined as sequences sharing the same inferred V gene, J gene, and CDR3 amino acid sequence. Percentage overlap between repertoires was computed as shared unique clonotypes divided by the size of the smaller repertoire. Repertoire richness was assessed with RTK rarefaction, the Chao1 estimator, and Recon v2.1 estimates of unobserved clonotypes. For all TCRbeta clonotypes obtained by the gDNA method from a few donors, generation probabilities were computed with OLGA. In TCRdb, the immuneACCESS table is reduced to in-frame sequences with V and J assigned. These tables do not hold every clone; where another copy was compared, an unresolved V gene accounts for under half, and the others remain unexplained. The V and J calls and clone size were taken over from that table, and D and trimming were inferred from the DNA. The table for this sample lists around 700,000 clones; around 73% of them were counted only once. Of the sample, roughly 1.9% is held by the ten largest clones.

This clone was detected only once. Its antigen target is currently unknown. The record has no base qualities; no much larger clone is one base away. There are 16 amino acids in the CDR3, from cysteine to phenylalanine inclusive. Solely the CDR3 DNA is kept, with 48 bases framed from the first base. Trimming costs V 4 bases and J 0 bases, and their ends lie 13 bases apart. This TCR derives from a woman aged 25 to 39 in good health. The sequence links TRBV23-1 to TRBJ1-3, and perhaps TRBD1 as D gene, on 5 matching bases. TRBV23-1 is an open reading frame whose function is uncertain. Sequencing was carried out using memory CD4+ T cells sorted from blood. The cell subset or site label for this specimen denotes: CD45RA-negative fraction. DNA sequence: TGCGCCAGCAGTCGGAGGGGTGAAAGCTCTGGAAACACCATATATTTT. This codes for CASSRRGESSGNTIYF.